This entry lists 18 T cell receptor beta chains sequenced from one sample in a study of response to subunit inactivated influenza vaccine. TCRdb fed the RT-PCR reads into MiXCR, producing one record per CDR3 protein. In the table there are about 780,000 distinct CDR3 sequences, roughly 18% of which are singletons. The material sequenced was PBMCs from blood, taken roughly 5 days after vaccination. The source is a man aged 45-65 years who received an inactivated influenza vaccine.

This clonotype was detected many times. The chain is built from TRBV12-3 or TRBV12-4 and TRBJ2-1, with 8 bases lining up with TRBD1. After removal of 5 bases from V and 1 base from J, the junction contained 7 bases not matched to a gene. The CDR3 is 16 amino acids. The CDR3: CASSAYDRGSYNEQFF. DNA of the CDR3: TGTGCCAGCAGTGCCTACGACAGGGGATCCTACAATGAGCAGTTCTTC.

Only a few counts were recorded for this clonotype. The gene calls are TRBV5-1 and TRBJ2-2, with D hard to call. V lost 4 bases and J 0 bases, leaving 10 bases between the germline ends. The length of the CDR3 is 15 residues. The germline CDR1 and CDR2 sequences are SGHRS and YFSETQ. The CDR3 sequence is CASSPRPTNTGELFF. The CDR3 DNA is TGCGCCAGCAGCCCGCGACCGACGAACACCGGGGAGCTGTTTTTT.

This clonotype was observed a handful of times. V and J are TRBV7-2 and TRBJ2-3, with D perhaps matching TRBD1 or TRBD2 (6 bases each). The V gene lost 1 base and the J gene lost 2 bases, with 10 bases spanning the gap. CDR1 SGHTA and CDR2 FQGNSA come from the germline V gene. CDR3 size: 15 residues. The CDR3 DNA reads as TGTGCCAGCAGCTTAGATCGGGGGCCCACAGATACGCAGTATTTT. Its protein is CASSLDRGPTDTQYF.

The chain has TRBV12-3 or TRBV12-4 and TRBJ2-5; D remains unclear. V shed 1 base and J shed 4 bases, with 10 bases lying between them. The CDR3 is made up of 14 amino acids. This CDR3 is CASSLVHEGETQYF. The CDR3 DNA reads as TGTGCCAGCAGTTTAGTCCACGAAGGAGAGACCCAGTACTTC.

Only a few counts were recorded for this clonotype. CDR3 sequence (DNA): TGTGCCATCAGTGAGTCGTTGAACAATGAGCAGTTCTTC. Amino acids: CAISESLNNEQFF. V gene TRBV10-3 combines with J gene TRBJ2-1; D gene unclear. V lost 0 bases to trimming and J lost 5 bases, with 5 bases between them. CDR1 and CDR2 from the germline V gene are ENHRY and SYGVKD. The CDR3 runs 13 residues.

V gene TRBV9 combines with J gene TRBJ2-3; 11 bases match TRBD1. V was clipped by 2 bases and J by 4 bases; unmatched bases: 3. In germline, CDR1 is SGDLS, CDR2 YYNGEE. This CDR3 spans 15 amino acids. DNA for the CDR3: TGTGCCAGCAGCGTTTGGGGACAGGGGGCAGATACGCAGTATTTT. This translates into CASSVWGQGADTQYF.

Ten or more counts support this clonotype. The rearrangement uses TRBV12-3 or TRBV12-4 and TRBJ1-2, with D maybe TRBD1 (5 bases). V lost 5 bases and J lost 4, with 14 bases in between. The CDR3 has 14 amino acids. CDR3 loop: CASSPRGQVYGYTF. CDR3 nucleotide sequence: TGTGCCAGCAGTCCCCGGGGCCAAGTCTATGGCTACACCTTC.

There are a few counts of this clonotype. The rearrangement uses TRBV6-5 and TRBJ1-2; D gene uncertain. Germline V gene lookup returns CDR1 MNHEY and CDR2 SVGAGI. V shed 0 bases and J shed 4 bases, with 15 bases lying between them. CDR3 length: 16 amino acids. DNA for the CDR3: TGTGCCAGCAGTTACTCGATGGGCGCCAGGCCCTATGGCTACACCTTC. Translating gives CASSYSMGARPYGYTF.

The sample holds many counts of this clonotype. The rearrangement joins TRBV7-6 to TRBJ1-2; D call uncertain. The germline V gene has CDR1 SGHVS and CDR2 FNYEAQ. Trimming removed 0 bases at V and 6 bases at J, with 14 bases between. The length of the CDR3 is 15 residues. DNA for the CDR3: TGTGCCAGCAGCTTAGCCGCGGCGGCGTCGGATGGCTACACCTTC. This sequence encodes CASSLAAAASDGYTF.

This clonotype was picked up a small number of times. J is TRBJ2-7 and V is TRBV29-1, with 9 bases matching TRBD1. J gave up 2 bases and V 7 bases, and 6 bases lay outside the gene matches. This CDR3 is built from 13 residues. Germline V gene sequence: CDR1 SQVTM, CDR2 ANQGSEA. The CDR3 region is CSGAQGAPYEQYF. Written as DNA, the CDR3 is TGCAGCGGCGCACAGGGGGCCCCCTACGAGCAGTACTTC.

V and J are TRBV5-1 and TRBJ2-5; D not certain. The germline gives CDR1 SGHRS, CDR2 YFSETQ. This CDR3 has 12 amino acids. Trimming removed 5 bases from V and 13 bases from J, with 18 bases in between. CDR3 sequence reads: CASRHVQGPLYF. CDR3 sequence (DNA): TGCGCCAGCAGGCATGTACAAGGCCCTCTGTACTTC.

The chain recombines TRBV12-3 or TRBV12-4 with TRBJ2-2; D is possibly TRBD2 (5 bases). Deletions cut 5 bases from V and 4 bases from J, with 17 bases between. CDR3 length: 16 amino acids. CDR3: CASSPSLRARTGELFF. In nucleotides, the CDR3 is TGTGCCAGCAGTCCATCCCTGAGGGCGCGCACCGGGGAGCTGTTTTTT.

This clonotype has a handful of counts. A read error may account for a junction end that differs from germline. The chain employs TRBV7-2 and TRBJ2-3; 9 nucleotides agree with TRBD2. This CDR3 has 14 amino acids. Germline V gene sequence: CDR1 SGHTA, CDR2 FQGNSA. CDR3 sequence reads: CASSLAGRASGNDF. Written as DNA, the CDR3 is TGTGCCAGCAGCTTAGCGGGGAGGGCTAGCGGGAATGATTTT.

This clonotype appeared a few times. The chain uses TRBV6-2 or TRBV6-3 and TRBJ2-3; TRBD2 aligns across 7 bases. CDR3 length: 16 residues. J lost 5 bases, V lost 5 bases, and 13 bases had no gene match. The germline CDR1 and CDR2 sequences are MNHEY and SVGEGT. In DNA, the CDR3 is TGTGCCAGCAGTCTGGCTCCGGGGCCGGGAGGAGATACGCAGTATTTT. Its protein is CASSLAPGPGGDTQYF.

The rearrangement joins TRBV19 to TRBJ2-3, with D tentatively TRBD1 or TRBD2 (5 bases each). Germline V gene sequence: CDR1 LNHDA, CDR2 SQIVND (reference sequence). Trimming shortened V by 3 bases and J by 5 bases, and 15 bases separated the two germline ends. CDR3 length equals 15 residues. The CDR3 bases are TGTGCCAGTAGTATCATGGGGGTTGCCGGAGATACGCAGTATTTT. This gives the protein CASSIMGVAGDTQYF. Full variable domain (missing parts from reference TRBV19 and TRBJ2-3): DGGITQSPKYLFRKEGQNVTLSCEQNLNHDAMYWYRQDPGQGLRLIYYSQIVNDFQKGDIAEGYSVSREKKESFPLTVTSAQKNPTAFYLCASSIMGVAGDTQYFGPGTRLTVL.

In the case of this clonotype: This may be a read error, as it is one base from a much larger clone. The rearrangement joins TRBV20-1 to TRBJ1-1; 7 bases are a match to TRBD1. The J segment lost 1 base and the V segment lost 6 bases, leaving 5 bases of the junction unmatched. Germline values: CDR1 DFQATT, CDR2 SNEGSKA (reference sequence). CDR3 length: 13 residues. The CDR3 loop reads CSAGDSTNTEAFF. The DNA for the CDR3 is TGCAGTGCGGGGGACAGCACGAACACTGAAGCTTTCTTT.

This clonotype was observed a handful of times. The rearrangement joins TRBV18 to TRBJ2-7; weak D call: TRBD2 (6 bases). The CDR3 is 13 residues long. With 6 bases removed from V and 3 bases from J, the gap between germline ends came to 12 bases. CDR1 is KGHSH and CDR2 is LQKENI in the germline V gene. The CDR3 bases are TGTGCCAGCTCCACCGGGGGAGACTACGAGCAGTACTTC. As protein: CASSTGGDYEQYF.

This clonotype was observed at least ten times. This chain links TRBV20-1 with TRBJ1-5; 8 bases line up with TRBD1. The V gene's germline CDR1 is DFQATT and CDR2 SNEGSKA (reference sequence). V trimming: 0 bases; J trimming: 5 bases; junction bases outside the gene matches: 9. CDR3 length: 16 amino acids. The CDR3, as DNA: TGCAGTGCTAGAGACCTAACAGGGGGGGTCGATCAGCCCCAGCATTTT. The encoded protein is CSARDLTGGVDQPQHF.